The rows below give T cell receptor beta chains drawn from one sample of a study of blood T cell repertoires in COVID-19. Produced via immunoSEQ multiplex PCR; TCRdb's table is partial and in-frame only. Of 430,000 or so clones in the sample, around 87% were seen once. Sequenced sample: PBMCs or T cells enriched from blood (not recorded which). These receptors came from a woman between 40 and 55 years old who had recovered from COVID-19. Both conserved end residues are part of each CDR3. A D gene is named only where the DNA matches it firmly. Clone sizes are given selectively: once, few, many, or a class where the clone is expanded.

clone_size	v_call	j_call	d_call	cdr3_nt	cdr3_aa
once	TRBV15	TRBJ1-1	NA	TGTGCCACCAGTACTTCCGGACTACCTGGCACTGAAGCTTTCTTT	CATSTSGLPGTEAFF
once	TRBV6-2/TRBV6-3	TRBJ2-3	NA	TGTGCCACCAATTACAGGGCGGGACCAGATACGCAGTATTTT	CATNYRAGPDTQYF
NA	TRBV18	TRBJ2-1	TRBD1	TGTGCCAGCTCACCACCGGAAACAGGGGGCCCGCAGTTCTTC	CASSPPETGGPQFF
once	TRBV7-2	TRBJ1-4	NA	TGTGCCAGCAGCTTGGGATTGGGGAGATCAACTAATGAAAAACTGTTTTTT	CASSLGLGRSTNEKLFF
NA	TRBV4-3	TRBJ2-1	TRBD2	TGCGCCAGCAGCCAAGAGGGCCTAGCGGGCGATGAGCAGTTCTTC	CASSQEGLAGDEQFF
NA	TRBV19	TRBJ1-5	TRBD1	TGTGCCAGTAGTTCCCGCAGGGGGCTGGATCAGCCCCAGCATTTT	CASSSRRGLDQPQHF
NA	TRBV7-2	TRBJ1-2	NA	TGTGCCAGCAGCTTAGTAAGAGGAGACGAGGGCTACACCTTC	CASSLVRGDEGYTF
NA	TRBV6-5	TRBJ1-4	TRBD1	TGTGCCAGCAGTTCAGGGGGTGAGGATGAAAAACTGTTTTTT	CASSSGGEDEKLFF
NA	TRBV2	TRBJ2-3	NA	TGTGCCAGCAGCGGCAGGACAGATACGCAGTATTTT	CASSGRTDTQYF
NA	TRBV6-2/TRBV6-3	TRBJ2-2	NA	TGTGCCAGCAGTTACCAGGGTCCCGGGGAGCTGTTTTTT	CASSYQGPGELFF
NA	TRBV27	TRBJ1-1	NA	TGTGCCAGCAGTTTTACCAGGGACACTGAAGCTTTCTTT	CASSFTRDTEAFF
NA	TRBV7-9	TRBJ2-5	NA	TGTGCCAGCAGCCCAGGGCTGGAGACCCAGTACTTC	CASSPGLETQYF
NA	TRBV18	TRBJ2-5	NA	TGTGCCAGCTCACCACAAGGAGGGGTGGGTGAGACCCAGTACTTC	CASSPQGGVGETQYF
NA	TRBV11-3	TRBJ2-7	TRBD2	TGTGCCAGCAGCTTAGCAGCGGGGAGCTCCTACGAGCAGTACTTC	CASSLAAGSSYEQYF
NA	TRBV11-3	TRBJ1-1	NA	TGTGCCAGCAGCTTAAGAAGGGCCGGAGGCACTGAAGCTTTCTTT	CASSLRRAGGTEAFF
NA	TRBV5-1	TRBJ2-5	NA	TGCGCCAGCAAAGACTCCGGGACACTTCAAGAGACCCAGTACTTC	CASKDSGTLQETQYF
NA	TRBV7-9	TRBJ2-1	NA	TGTGCCAGCAGCTCCCGGACAGAAAATGAGCAGTTCTTC	CASSSRTENEQFF
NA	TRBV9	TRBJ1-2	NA	TGTGCCAGCAGCCACCCTTCCTTTCTCCCAGACTATGGCTACACCTTC	CASSHPSFLPDYGYTF
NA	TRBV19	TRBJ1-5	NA	TGTGCCAGTAGTATAGGACAGGTCCTTTTCAATCAGCCCCAGCATTTT	CASSIGQVLFNQPQHF
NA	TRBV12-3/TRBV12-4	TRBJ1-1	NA	TGTGCCAGCAGTTTAGGGGGGGGTTTTGAAGCTTTCTTT	CASSLGGGFEAFF
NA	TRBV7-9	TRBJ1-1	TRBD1	TGTGCCAGCAGCAAGGGACAGGGTGGGGTGGCCACTGAAGCTTTCTTT	CASSKGQGGVATEAFF
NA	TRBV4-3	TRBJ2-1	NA	TGCGCCAGCAGCCAAGATTTTCGGGATCACTCCTACAATGAGCAGTTCTTC	CASSQDFRDHSYNEQFF
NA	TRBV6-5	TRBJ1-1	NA	TGTGCCAGCAGTTACTCGAGAGAAACAGCTTTCTTT	CASSYSRETAFF